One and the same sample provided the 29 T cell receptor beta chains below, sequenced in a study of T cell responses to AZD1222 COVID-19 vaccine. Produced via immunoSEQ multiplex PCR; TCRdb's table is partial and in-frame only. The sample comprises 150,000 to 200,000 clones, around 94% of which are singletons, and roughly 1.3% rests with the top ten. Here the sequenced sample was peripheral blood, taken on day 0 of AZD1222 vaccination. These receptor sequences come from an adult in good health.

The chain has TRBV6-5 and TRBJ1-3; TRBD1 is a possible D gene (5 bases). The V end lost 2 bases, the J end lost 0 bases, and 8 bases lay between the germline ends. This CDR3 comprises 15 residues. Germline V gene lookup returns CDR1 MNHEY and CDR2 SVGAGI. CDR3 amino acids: CASSYARDSGNTIYF. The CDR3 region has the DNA TGTGCCAGCAGTTACGCCAGGGACTCTGGAAACACCATATATTTT.

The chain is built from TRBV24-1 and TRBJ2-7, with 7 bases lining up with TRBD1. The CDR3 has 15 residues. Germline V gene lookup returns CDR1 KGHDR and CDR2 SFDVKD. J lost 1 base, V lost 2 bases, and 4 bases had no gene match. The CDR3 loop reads CATSDSGQVSYEQYF. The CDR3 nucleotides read TGTGCCACCAGTGATTCAGGACAGGTGTCCTACGAGCAGTACTTC.

CDR3 residues: CASSRAARGHRTEAFF. The CDR3 nucleotides read TGTGCCAGCAGTAGGGCTGCCAGGGGGCATCGGACTGAAGCTTTCTTT. This chain uses TRBV28 with TRBJ1-1, with 8 bases lining up with TRBD1. In germline, CDR1 is MDHEN, CDR2 SYDVKM. CDR3 length: 16 residues. Trimming cost V 5 bases and J 5 bases; bases outside gene matches: 13.

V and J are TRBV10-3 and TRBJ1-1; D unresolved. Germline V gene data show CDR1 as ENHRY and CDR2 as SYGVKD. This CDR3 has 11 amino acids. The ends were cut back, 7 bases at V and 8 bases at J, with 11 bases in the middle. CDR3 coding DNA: TGTGCCATCAACCCGGGAAAAGAAGCTTTCTTT. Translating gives CAINPGKEAFF.

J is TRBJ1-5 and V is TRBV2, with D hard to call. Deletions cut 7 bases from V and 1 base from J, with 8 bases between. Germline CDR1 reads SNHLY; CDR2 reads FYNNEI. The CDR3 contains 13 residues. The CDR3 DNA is TGTGCCAGCAATGCGGGAAGCAATCAGCCCCAGCATTTT. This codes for CASNAGSNQPQHF.

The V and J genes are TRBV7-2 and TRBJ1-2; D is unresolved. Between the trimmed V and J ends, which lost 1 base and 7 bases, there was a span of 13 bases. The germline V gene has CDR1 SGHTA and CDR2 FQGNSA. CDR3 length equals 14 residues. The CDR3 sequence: CASSLDRRSSGYTF. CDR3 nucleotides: TGTGCCAGCAGCTTAGACCGGAGGTCGAGTGGCTACACCTTC.

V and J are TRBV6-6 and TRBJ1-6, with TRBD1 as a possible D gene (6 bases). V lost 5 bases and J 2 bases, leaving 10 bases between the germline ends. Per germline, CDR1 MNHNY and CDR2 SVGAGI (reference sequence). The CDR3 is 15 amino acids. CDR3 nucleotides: TGTGCCAGCAGTCCGGGACAAACCTATAATTCACCCCTCCACTTT. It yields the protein CASSPGQTYNSPLHF.

The DNA for the CDR3 is TGTGCCAGCAGACCCCAGTATGGCTACACCTTC. Its protein product is CASRPQYGYTF. The rearrangement links TRBV2 to TRBJ1-2, with unresolved D. Trimming shortened V by 6 bases and J by 5 bases, and 7 bases separated the two germline ends. The CDR3 is made up of 11 amino acids. CDR1 and CDR2 (germline): SNHLY, FYNNEI. The full variable domain, rest sourced from reference TRBV2 and TRBJ1-2, is EPEVTQTPSHQVTQMGQEVILRCVPISNHLYFYWYRQILGQKVEFLVSFYNNEISEKSEIFDDQFSVERPDGSNFTLKIRSTKLEDSAMYFCASRPQYGYTFGSGTRLTVV.

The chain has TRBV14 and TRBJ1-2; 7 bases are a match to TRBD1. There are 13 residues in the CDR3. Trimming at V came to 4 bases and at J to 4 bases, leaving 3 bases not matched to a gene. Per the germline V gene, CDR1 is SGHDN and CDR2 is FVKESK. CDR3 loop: CASSPGTAYGYTF. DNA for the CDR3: TGTGCCAGCAGCCCGGGGACAGCCTATGGCTACACCTTC.

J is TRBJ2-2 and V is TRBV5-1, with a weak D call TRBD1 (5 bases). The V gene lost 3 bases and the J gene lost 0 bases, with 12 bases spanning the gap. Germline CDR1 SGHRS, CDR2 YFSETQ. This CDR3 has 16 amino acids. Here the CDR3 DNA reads TGCGCCAGCAGCTCTACAGGACACGCGAACACCGGGGAGCTGTTTTTT. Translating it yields CASSSTGHANTGELFF.

The CDR3 DNA reads as TGTGCCAGCAGCTGGGAACCCGGACAGGGGGCGGGTGGCTACACCTTC. Its translation: CASSWEPGQGAGGYTF. V and J are TRBV7-9 and TRBJ1-2; TRBD1 matches at 11 bases. The CDR3 loop spans 16 amino acids. The J segment lost 7 bases and the V segment lost 4 bases, leaving 11 bases of the junction unmatched. Per germline, CDR1 SEHNR and CDR2 FQNEAQ (reference sequence).

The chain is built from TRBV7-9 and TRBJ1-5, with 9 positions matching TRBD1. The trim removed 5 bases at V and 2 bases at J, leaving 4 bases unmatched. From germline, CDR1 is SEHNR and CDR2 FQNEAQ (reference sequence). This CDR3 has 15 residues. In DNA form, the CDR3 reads TGTGCCAGCAGCAACAGGGGGCAAGGCAATCAGCCCCAGCATTTT. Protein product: CASSNRGQGNQPQHF.

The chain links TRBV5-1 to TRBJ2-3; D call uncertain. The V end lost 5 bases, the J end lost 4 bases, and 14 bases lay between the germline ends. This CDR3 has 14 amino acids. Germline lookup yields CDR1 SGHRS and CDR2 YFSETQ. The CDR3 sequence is CASRPGNNADTQYF. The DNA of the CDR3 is TGCGCCAGCAGACCTGGGAATAACGCAGATACGCAGTATTTT.

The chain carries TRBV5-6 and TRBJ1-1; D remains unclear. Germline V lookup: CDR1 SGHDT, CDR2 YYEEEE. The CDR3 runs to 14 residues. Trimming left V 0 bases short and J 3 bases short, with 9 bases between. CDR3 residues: CASSLALLDTEAFF. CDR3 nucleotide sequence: TGTGCCAGCAGCTTGGCCCTGTTAGACACTGAAGCTTTCTTT.

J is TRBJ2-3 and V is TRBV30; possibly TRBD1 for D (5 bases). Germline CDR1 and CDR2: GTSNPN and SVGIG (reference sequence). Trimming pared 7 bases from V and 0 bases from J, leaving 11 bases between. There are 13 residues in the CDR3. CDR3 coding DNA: TGTGCCTATCAGGGCCCTAGCACAGATACGCAGTATTTT. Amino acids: CAYQGPSTDTQYF. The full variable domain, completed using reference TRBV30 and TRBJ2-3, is SQTIHQWPATLVQPVGSPLSLECTVEGTSNPNLYWYRQAAGRGLQLLFYSVGIGQISSEVPQNLSASRPQDRQFILSSKKLLLSDSGFYLCAYQGPSTDTQYFGPGTRLTVL.

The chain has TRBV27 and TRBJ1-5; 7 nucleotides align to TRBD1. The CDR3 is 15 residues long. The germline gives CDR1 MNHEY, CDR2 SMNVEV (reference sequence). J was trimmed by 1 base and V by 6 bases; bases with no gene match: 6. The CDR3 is CASRRDSGSNQPQHF. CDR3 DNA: TGTGCCAGCAGGCGGGACAGTGGGAGCAATCAGCCCCAGCATTTT.

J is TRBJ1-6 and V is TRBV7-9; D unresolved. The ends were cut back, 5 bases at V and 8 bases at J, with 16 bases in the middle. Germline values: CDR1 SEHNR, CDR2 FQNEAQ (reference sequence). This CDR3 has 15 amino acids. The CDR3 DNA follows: TGTGCCAGCAGCCGGGTCCGTGGGCGAGATTCACCCCTCCACTTT. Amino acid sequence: CASSRVRGRDSPLHF.

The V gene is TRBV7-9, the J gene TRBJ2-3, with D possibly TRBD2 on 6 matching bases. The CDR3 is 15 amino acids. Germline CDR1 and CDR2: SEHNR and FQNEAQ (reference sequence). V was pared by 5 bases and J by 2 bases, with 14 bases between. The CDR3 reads CASSTLAEYTDTQYF. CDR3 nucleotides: TGTGCCAGCAGCACCTTAGCGGAGTACACAGATACGCAGTATTTT.

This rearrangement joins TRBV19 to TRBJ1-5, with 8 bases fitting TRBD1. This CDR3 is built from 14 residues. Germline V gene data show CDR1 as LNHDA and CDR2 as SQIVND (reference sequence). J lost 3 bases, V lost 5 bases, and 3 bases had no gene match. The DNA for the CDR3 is TGTGCCAGTAGTTCAGGGGGCCCCAATCAGCCCCAGCATTTT. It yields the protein CASSSGGPNQPQHF.

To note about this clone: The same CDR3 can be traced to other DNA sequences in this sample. CDR3 protein: CASSLGGDTEAFF. DNA for the CDR3: TGTGCCAGCAGCTTAGGGGGGGACACTGAAGCTTTCTTT. The V gene is TRBV7-9, the J gene TRBJ1-1, with D tentatively TRBD1 (5 bases). With 1 base removed from V and 3 bases from J, the gap between germline ends came to 6 bases. There are 13 residues in the CDR3. Germline values: CDR1 SEHNR, CDR2 FQNEAQ (reference sequence).

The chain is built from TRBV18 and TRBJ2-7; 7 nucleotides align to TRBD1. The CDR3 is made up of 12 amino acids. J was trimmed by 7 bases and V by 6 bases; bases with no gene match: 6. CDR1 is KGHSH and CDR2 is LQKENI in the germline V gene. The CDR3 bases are TGTGCCAGCTCGCGACAGGGCCAGGAGCAGTACTTC. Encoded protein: CASSRQGQEQYF.

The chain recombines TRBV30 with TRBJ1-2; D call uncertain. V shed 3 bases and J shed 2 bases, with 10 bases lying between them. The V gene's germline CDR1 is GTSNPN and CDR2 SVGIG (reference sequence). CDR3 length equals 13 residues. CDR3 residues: CAWRVTGNYGYTF. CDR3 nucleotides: TGTGCCTGGAGAGTTACGGGGAACTATGGCTACACCTTC.

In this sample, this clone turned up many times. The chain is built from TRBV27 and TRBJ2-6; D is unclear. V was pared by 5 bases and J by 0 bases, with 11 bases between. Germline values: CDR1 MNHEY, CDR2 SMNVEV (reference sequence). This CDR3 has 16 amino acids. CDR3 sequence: CASSTSPGSGANVLTF. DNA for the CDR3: TGTGCCAGCAGTACCAGCCCAGGCTCTGGGGCCAACGTCCTGACTTTC.

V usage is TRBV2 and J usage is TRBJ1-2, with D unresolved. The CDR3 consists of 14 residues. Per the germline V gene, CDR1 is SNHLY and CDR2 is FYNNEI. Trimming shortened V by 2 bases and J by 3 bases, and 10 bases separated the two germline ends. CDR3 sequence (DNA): TGTGCCAGCAGTGAATCGGGCAGCGACTATGGCTACACCTTC. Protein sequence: CASSESGSDYGYTF.

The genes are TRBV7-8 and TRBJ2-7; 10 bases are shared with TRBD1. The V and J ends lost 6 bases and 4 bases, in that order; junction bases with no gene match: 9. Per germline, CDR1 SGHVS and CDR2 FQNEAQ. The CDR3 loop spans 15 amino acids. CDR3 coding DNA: TGTGCCAGCAGTGCCCGGGACAGGGGATTTTACGAGCAGTACTTC. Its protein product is CASSARDRGFYEQYF.

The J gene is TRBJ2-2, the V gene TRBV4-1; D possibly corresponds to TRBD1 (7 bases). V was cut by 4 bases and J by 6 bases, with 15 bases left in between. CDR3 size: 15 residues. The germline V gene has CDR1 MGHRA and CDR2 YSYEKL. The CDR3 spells CASSRGTEGPGELFF. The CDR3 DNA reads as TGCGCCAGCAGCCGCGGGACAGAAGGGCCCGGGGAGCTGTTTTTT.

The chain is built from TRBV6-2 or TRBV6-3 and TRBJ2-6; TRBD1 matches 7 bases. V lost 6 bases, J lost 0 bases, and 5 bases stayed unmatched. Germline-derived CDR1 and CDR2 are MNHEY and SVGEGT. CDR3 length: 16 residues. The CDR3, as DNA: TGTGCCAGCAGCCGTGGGACAGTCTCTGGGGCCAACGTCCTGACTTTC. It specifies CASSRGTVSGANVLTF.

Here the CDR3 DNA reads TGTGCCAGCAAGTGGCTCAATGAGGACAATGAGCAGTTCTTC. It is translated as CASKWLNEDNEQFF. V is TRBV3-1 (or the pseudogene TRBV3-2) and J is TRBJ2-1; no reliable D call. CDR3 length: 14 residues. Germline V gives CDR1 LGHDT, CDR2 YNNKEL (reference sequence). V lost 7 bases to trimming and J lost 5 bases, with 15 bases between them.

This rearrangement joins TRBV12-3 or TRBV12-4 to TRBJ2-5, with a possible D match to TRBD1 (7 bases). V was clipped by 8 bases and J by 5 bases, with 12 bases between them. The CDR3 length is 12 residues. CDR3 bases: TGTGCCAGCGGACAGGCGGGGGAGACCCAGTACTTC. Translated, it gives CASGQAGETQYF.